Ten or more counts support the clone carrying this T cell receptor beta chain. The data are from a study of T cells after yellow fever vaccination. MiXCR, run by TCRdb on the 5' RACE reads, gives a single entry per CDR3 protein. The sample shows around 160,000 distinct CDR3 sequences, 6% to 7.5% of them seen only once. The CDR3 is made up of 15 amino acids. V gave up 7 bases and J gave up 1 base, with 14 bases separating them. The germline CDR1 and CDR2 sequences are SEHNR and FQNEAQ (reference sequence). Material: CD4+ T cells sorted from PBMCs, obtained more than 4 days after the first yellow fever vaccination. V is TRBV7-9 and J is TRBJ1-3, with a tentative D call TRBD1 (6 bases). This TCR came from a man between 18 and 29 years old who received the YFV17D yellow fever vaccine. The CDR3 reads CASTSGGASGNTIYF. In DNA, the CDR3 is TGTGCCAGCACCTCGGGGGGCGCGTCTGGAAACACCATATATTTT.